Presented here are 13 T cell receptor beta chains from one specimen sequenced in a study of shared clonotypes between healthy human individuals. Profiling relied on immunoSEQ multiplex PCR, and the TCRdb table lists in-frame clones only, not all of them. Of more than 1 million clones in the sample, approximately 80% were seen once. The sequencing sample was made of memory CD4+ T cells from PBMCs. The subset here: CD45RA-negative fraction. These receptor sequences come from a young man in good health. Some clones in this sample may be carry-over from other donors' samples.

This clone has a single count. The chain employs TRBV21-1 and TRBJ2-7. TRBV21-1 is given as a pseudogene. CDR3 length: 14 residues. DNA for the CDR3: TGTGCCAGCAGCAGAACGACACCCTCGGGCGAGCAGTACTTC. Residues: CASSRTTPSGEQYF.

The chain recombines TRBV7-2 with TRBJ2-7; TRBD1 agrees at 8 bases. CDR1 and CDR2 (germline): SGHTA, FQGNSA. With 5 bases clipped from V and 2 bases from J, the junction kept 14 bases outside the gene matches. This CDR3 comprises 17 residues. CDR3 DNA sequence: TGTGCCAGCAGCCCCAGATTCAGACAGGGGCCTGCCTACGAGCAGTACTTC. It codes for CASSPRFRQGPAYEQYF. Using reference TRBV7-2 and TRBJ2-7 for the parts outside the CDR3, the full variable domain is GAGVSQSPSNKVTEKGKDVELRCDPISGHTALYWYRQSLGQGLEFLIYFQGNSAPDKSGLPSDRFSAERTGGSVSTLTIQRTQQEDSAVYLCASSPRFRQGPAYEQYFGPGTRLTVT.

The chain recombines TRBV9 with TRBJ2-5; TRBD2 matches 12 bases. The CDR3 totals 14 residues. The germline gives CDR1 SGDLS, CDR2 YYNGEE. V lost 4 bases and J lost 5; bases outside the gene matches: 3. For the CDR3, the DNA is TGTGCCAGCAGCACTCTAGCGGGAGGGGAGACCCAGTACTTC. This sequence encodes CASSTLAGGETQYF.

A single count supports this clone. In the same sample, other DNA sequences code for this CDR3. The chain recombines TRBV20-1 with TRBJ1-5, with D unclear. Germline CDR1 and CDR2: DFQATT and SNEGSKA (reference sequence). This CDR3 has 11 residues. V was pared by 1 base and J by 7 bases, with 5 bases between. CDR3 region: CSARGEQPQHF. DNA for the CDR3: TGCAGTGCTAGAGGCGAGCAGCCCCAGCATTTT.

The chain has TRBV6-4 and TRBJ2-2, with D tentatively TRBD1 or TRBD2 (5 bases each). The CDR3 has 16 residues. Germline loops: CDR1 MRHNA, CDR2 SNTAGT. V was shortened by 0 bases and J by 2 bases, with 10 bases between the two germline ends. CDR3: CASSDSGTGNTGELFF. CDR3 nucleotides: TGTGCCAGCAGTGACTCTGGGACGGGTAACACCGGGGAGCTGTTTTTT.

The chain couples TRBV7-9 to TRBJ2-1; the D call may be TRBD1 or TRBD2 (5 bases each). Germline CDR1 SEHNR, CDR2 FQNEAQ (reference sequence). The CDR3 loop spans 17 amino acids. V was trimmed by 5 bases and J by 0 bases, leaving 17 bases between them. CDR3 coding DNA: TGTGCCAGCAGCCTGGGGCGATGGGGAGACTCCTACAATGAGCAGTTCTTC. The encoded protein is CASSLGRWGDSYNEQFF.

The rearrangement links TRBV7-2 to TRBJ1-1, with D maybe TRBD1 (5 bases). Trimming cost V 4 bases and J 6 bases, with 15 bases left between them. Germline values: CDR1 SGHTA, CDR2 FQGNSA. This CDR3 is built from 14 residues. This CDR3 is CASSSSGTASEAFF. The CDR3 bases are TGTGCCAGCAGCTCCTCCGGGACCGCTTCTGAAGCTTTCTTT.

The rearrangement links TRBV5-1 to TRBJ2-7; 7 bases align to TRBD1. V shed 0 bases and J 5 bases; nucleotides not matched to a gene: 8. This CDR3 comprises 15 residues. Germline CDR1 and CDR2: SGHRS and YFSETQ. CDR3 bases: TGCGCCAGCAGCTTGGCCTCGGGACAGAGTAACGAGCAGTACTTC. Translating gives CASSLASGQSNEQYF.

This clone showed up just a few times. This chain links TRBV2 with TRBJ1-3, with D maybe TRBD1 (5 bases). The germline CDR1 and CDR2 sequences are SNHLY and FYNNEI. The CDR3 runs to 14 residues. V was trimmed by 4 bases and J by 0 bases, leaving 7 bases between them. CDR3 sequence: CASSVGHSGNTIYF. Written as DNA, the CDR3 is TGTGCCAGCAGTGTTGGACACTCTGGAAACACCATATATTTT.

A few counts support this clone. This chain uses TRBV13 with TRBJ2-7; 7 positions agree with TRBD2. This CDR3 is built from 14 residues. Trimming removed 0 bases from V and 6 bases from J; junction bases left unmatched: 5. The germline V gene encodes CDR1 PRHDT and CDR2 FYEKMQ (reference sequence). The CDR3 reads CASSLGPGGIEQYF. CDR3 bases: TGTGCCAGCAGCTTAGGGCCGGGGGGAATCGAGCAGTACTTC.

J is TRBJ1-2 and V is TRBV14, with 7 bases aligning to TRBD1. V shed 1 base and J 1 base; nucleotides not matched to a gene: 3. The V gene's germline CDR1 is SGHDN and CDR2 FVKESK. The CDR3 has 15 residues. The CDR3 coding sequence is TGTGCCAGCAGCCAAGTACAGGGGAATAACTATGGCTACACCTTC. Protein: CASSQVQGNNYGYTF.

The V gene is TRBV7-8, the J gene TRBJ2-1; D may be TRBD1 (5 bases). V was trimmed by 7 bases and J by 2 bases, leaving 18 bases between them. CDR1 SGHVS and CDR2 FQNEAQ come from the germline V gene. This CDR3 contains 16 residues. The CDR3 here is CASTPLGALAYNEQFF. CDR3 nucleotides: TGTGCCAGCACCCCCCTAGGGGCTCTTGCCTACAATGAGCAGTTCTTC.

The chain joins TRBV19 to TRBJ2-2, with a weak D call TRBD1 (5 bases). Per germline, CDR1 LNHDA and CDR2 SQIVND (reference sequence). The CDR3 runs to 14 residues. V lost 6 bases and J 3 bases, leaving 11 bases between the germline ends. The CDR3 protein is CASRSLGDTGELFF. The CDR3 nucleotides read TGTGCCAGTAGGTCGTTAGGGGACACCGGGGAGCTGTTTTTT.